The TCR beta chain described here comes from a study of shared clonotypes between healthy human individuals. Germline V lookup: CDR1 WNHNN, CDR2 SYGVQD (reference sequence). The V end lost 2 bases, the J end lost 4 bases, and 9 bases lay between the germline ends. This CDR3 spans 14 amino acids. With respect to this clone: As yet, its antigen is unknown.

Terminally differentiated effector memory CD45RA+ cells were excluded from the naive CD8 cells, which were CD45RO-negative and positively selected for CCR7. In the authors' workflow: Junction-only sequences without quality scores were provided by ImmunoSEQ, so filtering was different. Sequencing used immunoSEQ multiplex PCR; TCRdb keeps in-frame clones, though not all of them. V, J and clone size are those of that table, while D and trimming were read from the DNA. The table has about 2.2 million clones, about 94% seen once. Findings and caveats of the study: Naive subsets typically showed greater estimated richness than memory subsets. When compared with the clonotypes that were shared by all four sorted-subset donors, the non-shared clonotypes turned out to have lower generation probabilities.

This receptor was taken from a man between 18 and 29 years old in good health. Some clones in this sample may be carry-over from other donors' samples. Sequencing was carried out using naive CD8+ T cells from PBMCs. This rearrangement joins TRBV10-1 to TRBJ2-1, with D possibly matching TRBD1 (6 bases). The CDR3 sequence is CASSEGQTYNEQFF. The CDR3, as DNA: TGCGCCAGCAGTGAGGGACAGACATACAATGAGCAGTTCTTC.